The next 17 T cell receptor beta chains were all read from a single sample in a study of shared clonotypes between healthy human individuals. TCRdb keeps only in-frame clones here, not all; method: immunoSEQ multiplex PCR. This table has about 520,000 clones, around 80% appearing once. Sequencing used PBMCs. Every receptor here comes from a woman aged 35 to 49 in good health. Some clones in this sample may be carry-over from other donors' samples.

Comments on this clone: A far larger clone is only one base removed, so a read error is likely. The chain uses TRBV4-2 and TRBJ2-1; maybe TRBD2 (6 bases). CDR3 size: 18 residues. Trimming took off 0 bases at V and 4 bases at J, with 19 bases between the two ends. Looked up from germline, CDR1 is LGHNA and CDR2 is YNFKEQ. CDR3 in amino acids: CASSQDGGLAEGYNEQFF. The CDR3 DNA is TGTGCCAGCAGCCAAGATGGGGGGTTAGCGGAAGGGTACAATGAGCAGTTCTTC.

This clone was counted between two and nine times. A single base separates this from a much larger clone, so it may be a read error. V and J are TRBV30 and TRBJ2-2; D ambiguous. The length of the CDR3 is 14 residues. CDR1 and CDR2 from the germline V gene are GTSNPN and SVGIG (reference sequence). The CDR3 DNA is TGTGCCTGGAGTGTACAACAGAACACCAGGGAGCTGTTTTTT. Protein: CAWSVQQNTRELFF.

The CDR3 coding sequence is TGTGCCTGGTTCAGGAACTATGGCTACACCTTC. Translating it yields CAWFRNYGYTF. The chain links TRBV30 to TRBJ1-2; D is unresolved. The CDR3 loop spans 11 amino acids. The V gene's germline CDR1 is GTSNPN and CDR2 SVGIG (reference sequence). V gave up 5 bases and J gave up 2 bases, with 6 bases separating them.

The V and J genes are TRBV7-2 and TRBJ2-5; 10 bases align to TRBD2. This CDR3 spans 15 amino acids. V dropped 0 bases and J dropped 5; count of bases not matched to a gene: 3. From germline, CDR1 is SGHTA and CDR2 FQGNSA. The CDR3, as DNA: TGTGCCAGCAGCTTAGCCGGGACTAGCGTGGAGACCCAGTACTTC. This codes for CASSLAGTSVETQYF.

The rearrangement uses TRBV5-5 and TRBJ2-1, with 10 bases identical to TRBD2. Trimming at V came to 1 base and at J to 7 bases, leaving 5 bases not matched to a gene. CDR1 and CDR2 from the germline V gene are SGHKS and YYEKEE (reference sequence). The CDR3 sequence is 15 residues long. The CDR3 bases are TGTGCCAGCAGCTTGCTGACTAGCGGGCGAAATGAGCAGTTCTTC. Amino acid sequence: CASSLLTSGRNEQFF.

The V and J genes are TRBV7-2 and TRBJ2-1; 11 nucleotides match TRBD2. Germline CDR1 is SGHTA and CDR2 is FQGNSA. V trimming: 6 bases; J trimming: 2 bases; junction bases outside the gene matches: 3. The CDR3 extends over 15 amino acids. The CDR3 DNA reads as TGTGCCAGCAGAGCGGGACTAGCGGCCTACAATGAGCAGTTCTTC. This gives the protein CASRAGLAAYNEQFF.

This clone was found once. This chain links TRBV5-6 with TRBJ2-7; 11 positions agree with TRBD1. After removal of 7 bases from V and 5 bases from J, the junction contained 11 bases not matched to a gene. Germline loops: CDR1 SGHDT, CDR2 YYEEEE. This CDR3 region has 15 residues. This chain's CDR3 is CASGGGTGGFDEQYF. For the CDR3, the DNA is TGTGCCAGCGGAGGCGGGACAGGGGGATTCGACGAGCAGTACTTC.

This chain uses TRBV29-1 with TRBJ2-2; the match to TRBD2 covers 11 bases. Unmatched junction bases numbered 5, after V lost 4 bases and J lost 1 base. Germline lookup yields CDR1 SQVTM and CDR2 ANQGSEA. The CDR3 spans 16 residues. The CDR3 DNA reads as TGCAGCGTTGGAGGAGGGACTAGCGGGAACACCGGGGAGCTGTTTTTT. Translating gives CSVGGGTSGNTGELFF.

The chain uses TRBV4-1 and TRBJ2-5; no reliable D call. Per germline, CDR1 MGHRA and CDR2 YSYEKL. CDR3 length: 17 amino acids. The ends were cut back, 2 bases at V and 0 bases at J, with 16 bases in the middle. The CDR3 loop reads CASSQYFRLGDQETQYF. As DNA, the CDR3 is TGCGCCAGCAGCCAATATTTCCGGCTTGGGGACCAAGAGACCCAGTACTTC.

This clone was picked up a small number of times. Written as DNA, the CDR3 is TGTGCCAGCACCACTACCATGGATCTAGCGGGAGGCGCGTCCTACGAGCAGTACTTC. Translation: CASTTTMDLAGGASYEQYF. The J gene is TRBJ2-7, the V gene TRBV7-8, with 11 bases aligning to TRBD2. Germline CDR1 is SGHVS and CDR2 is FQNEAQ. The CDR3 runs 19 residues. With V trimmed by 7 bases and J by 1 base, 18 bases remained unmatched.

The chain links TRBV4-2 to TRBJ2-3; TRBD1 matches 10 bases. Germline-derived CDR1 and CDR2 are LGHNA and YNFKEQ. With 2 bases clipped from V and 4 bases from J, the junction kept 6 bases outside the gene matches. The CDR3 contains 16 residues. CDR3 DNA: TGTGCCAGCAGCCAAAGGCCGGGACAGGGGCCAGATACGCAGTATTTT. This encodes CASSQRPGQGPDTQYF.

V usage is TRBV28 and J usage is TRBJ1-2; 8 bases match TRBD1. V was pared by 6 bases and J by 5 bases, with 23 bases of the junction left unmatched. Germline V gene data show CDR1 as MDHEN and CDR2 as SYDVKM. The CDR3 runs 19 residues. The chain's CDR3 is CASRTQGVHTTGAGYGYTF. The CDR3 DNA sequence: TGTGCCAGCAGAACACAGGGGGTCCACACGACAGGGGCAGGGTATGGCTACACCTTC.

This clone was recorded once. This rearrangement joins TRBV6-6 to TRBJ2-2; the D is unclear. The CDR3 sequence is 13 residues long. The germline V and J ends were trimmed by 6 bases and 5 bases, with 10 bases remaining between them. Looked up from germline, CDR1 is MNHNY and CDR2 is SVGAGI (reference sequence). CDR3 coding DNA: TGTGCCAGCAGGAACAGTGGAACCGGGGAGCTGTTTTTT. Amino acids: CASRNSGTGELFF.

The genes are TRBV9 and TRBJ2-1; 9 bases are a match to TRBD2. Per germline, CDR1 SGDLS and CDR2 YYNGEE. The ends lost 4 bases at V and 7 bases at J; junction bases unmatched: 9. The CDR3 is 15 residues long. The CDR3, as DNA: TGTGCCAGCAGCCCCGTTAGAGCGGGAGGTAATGAGCAGTTCTTC. Protein: CASSPVRAGGNEQFF.

This clone has a handful of counts. V is TRBV2 and J is TRBJ2-5, with D possibly called TRBD1 or TRBD2 (5 bases each). Judging by the DNA end, TRBJ2-7 fits better; the J call may be wrong. Germline V CDR1 and CDR2: SNHLY, FYNNEI. CDR3 length: 14 residues. The CDR3 region is CASKSRDASAEQYF. The CDR3 region has the DNA TGTGCCAGCAAGTCCCGGGACGCCTCGGCCGAGCAGTACTTC.

The rearrangement uses TRBV7-9 and TRBJ1-2; D uncertain. The CDR3 runs 18 residues. CDR1 is SEHNR, CDR2 FQNEAQ, per germline (reference sequence). The ends were cut back, 1 base at V and 2 bases at J, with 20 bases in the middle. For the CDR3, the DNA is TGTGCCAGCAGCTTAGTGTTGGGGTCAGCATACACAAACTATGGCTACACCTTC. It is translated as CASSLVLGSAYTNYGYTF. Full variable domain (outside the CDR3, taken from reference TRBV7-9 and TRBJ1-2): DTGVSQNPRHKITKRGQNVTFRCDPISEHNRLYWYRQTLGQGPEFLTYFQNEAQLEKSRLLSDRFSAERPKGSFSTLEIQRTEQGDSAMYLCASSLVLGSAYTNYGYTFGSGTRLTVV.

The chain has TRBV9 and TRBJ2-7, with D unresolved. V was cut by 4 bases and J by 3 bases, with 17 bases left in between. This CDR3 spans 15 amino acids. Germline V gene sequence: CDR1 SGDLS, CDR2 YYNGEE. The CDR3 sequence is CASSPTPGQIYEQYF. CDR3 sequence (DNA): TGTGCCAGCAGCCCCACCCCAGGCCAGATCTACGAGCAGTACTTC.